Sequencing of this T cell receptor beta chain was carried out in a study of cytomegalovirus exposure and HLA in healthy donors. For the study at large: The roughly 130 validation repertoires used the same platform as the approximately 670 first-cohort repertoires, a later analysis reported.

CDR1 LNHDA and CDR2 SQIVND come from the germline V gene (reference sequence). The CDR3 sequence is 20 residues long. The trim removed 9 bases at V and 1 base at J, leaving 21 bases unmatched. This clone was picked up one time. Antigen: not known. Sequencing used immunoSEQ multiplex PCR; TCRdb keeps in-frame clones, though not all of them. The sample yields 65,000 to 95,000 clones, 93% seen once. Overall study findings and caveats: The classifier was said to identify cytomegalovirus status with high specificity and sensitivity. There were three CMV-associated chains whose specificity for CMV antigens was confirmed in vitro. It was approximately 150 TCR beta chains that were listed as cytomegalovirus-associated.

This receptor was taken from a woman in her twenties or thirties in good health and CMV-seronegative. The chain joins TRBV19 to TRBJ1-5; 10 bases align to TRBD1. Sequencing used PBMCs. CDR3 in DNA: TGTGCCAGCCACCACTCCGGGACAGGGGTATCAGAGCTAAGCAATCAGCCCCAGCATTTT. The encoded protein is CASHHSGTGVSELSNQPQHF. Using reference TRBV19 and TRBJ1-5 for the parts outside the CDR3, the full variable domain is DGGITQSPKYLFRKEGQNVTLSCEQNLNHDAMYWYRQDPGQGLRLIYYSQIVNDFQKGDIAEGYSVSREKKESFPLTVTSAQKNPTAFYLCASHHSGTGVSELSNQPQHFGDGTRLSIL.